The clone carrying this TCR beta chain has at least ten counts. The V end lost 4 bases, the J end lost 4 bases, and 17 bases lay between the germline ends. Germline loops: CDR1 SGHDT, CDR2 YYEEEE. This CDR3 comprises 15 residues. The source of the sample is a study of human T cells and chemical hapten exposure. Each CDR3 protein is one row after TCRdb ran MiXCR on the RACE reads. This table holds fewer than 150,000 distinct CDR3 sequences, roughly an eighth found once. Noted time point: patch test 1, 2 weeks after DPC sensitization. Treatment described: therapeutic diphenylcyclopropenone sensitization with weekly scalp DPC.

The J gene is TRBJ2-5, the V gene TRBV5-6, with D perhaps being TRBD1 or TRBD2 (5 bases each). The sample was whole blood, taken in connection with sensitization to the hapten diphenylcyclopropenone (DPC). The origin of this receptor is a man between 18 and 35 years old with alopecia areata. Some clones in this sample may be carry-over from other donors' samples. CDR3 in amino acids: CASSPPSSGPETQYF. The CDR3 DNA is TGTGCCAGCAGCCCCCCCTCTTCGGGACCAGAGACCCAGTACTTC.